The 23 T cell receptor beta chains below were found in one sample sequenced in a study of blood T cell repertoires in COVID-19. Assay: immunoSEQ multiplex PCR; the TCRdb copy retains only in-frame clones and omits some. The repertoire holds roughly 250,000 clones, with around three quarters as singletons. The material sequenced was peripheral blood. These receptors originate from a woman older than 75 with acute or convalescent COVID-19.

This clone was observed a few times. CDR3 coding DNA: TGTGCCAGCAGCCGAACCCTAGGGACAAAGATCGGGGGCACAGATACGCAGTATTTT. This gives the protein CASSRTLGTKIGGTDTQYF. This chain links TRBV6-2 or TRBV6-3 with TRBJ2-3; a possible D gene is TRBD1 (6 bases). CDR1 and CDR2 from the germline V gene are MNHEY and SVGEGT. With 6 bases removed from V and 1 base from J, the gap between germline ends came to 26 bases. The CDR3 extends over 19 amino acids.

This sequence joins TRBV5-1 and TRBJ1-6; D not certain. The V end was cut by 0 bases, the J end by 10 bases, with 8 bases between. This CDR3 comprises 13 residues. The germline CDR1 and CDR2 sequences are SGHRS and YFSETQ. The CDR3 spells CASSLGVQSPLHF. Written as DNA, the CDR3 is TGCGCCAGCAGCTTGGGGGTACAGTCACCCCTCCACTTT.

V is TRBV10-3 and J is TRBJ2-1; 7 positions match TRBD1. The CDR3 contains 12 residues. In germline, CDR1 is ENHRY, CDR2 SYGVKD. With V trimmed by 6 bases and J by 13 bases, 9 bases remained unmatched. DNA for the CDR3: TGTGCCATCAGCTCCCCGGGACAGCGTCAGTTCTTC. Translation gives CAISSPGQRQFF.

The V call is TRBV20-1, the J call TRBJ1-4; D gene ambiguous. CDR1 is DFQATT and CDR2 is SNEGSKA in the germline V gene (reference sequence). This CDR3 has 11 residues. CDR3: CSQGDNEKLFF. The CDR3 DNA reads TGCAGCCAAGGAGATAATGAAAAACTGTTTTTT.

The rearrangement joins TRBV2 to TRBJ1-2, with no clear D. The V and J ends lost 7 bases and 8 bases respectively, with 20 bases between them. The germline gives CDR1 SNHLY, CDR2 FYNNEI. This CDR3 spans 14 amino acids. The CDR3: CASTLQNQAPGYTF. CDR3 in DNA: TGTGCCAGCACCCTCCAAAACCAGGCGCCCGGCTACACCTTC.

This clone was detected only a few times. The gene calls are TRBV16 and TRBJ1-5, with 7 nucleotides matching TRBD1. Germline trimming cut 3 bases from V and 3 bases from J; bases unmatched to any gene: 14. This CDR3 contains 18 residues. CDR1 KGHSY and CDR2 FQNENV come from the germline V gene. The CDR3 protein is CASSHYIDRAQFNQPQHF. The DNA for the CDR3 is TGTGCCAGCAGCCACTATATCGACAGGGCTCAGTTCAATCAGCCCCAGCATTTT.

This chain uses TRBV7-2 with TRBJ2-2; 11 bases match TRBD2. CDR3 length: 17 residues. Trimming took 1 base from V and 3 from J; bases not matched to a gene: 4. Germline-derived CDR1 and CDR2 are SGHTA and FQGNSA. The CDR3 reads CASSLVAGGPYTGELFF. The DNA for the CDR3 is TGTGCCAGCAGCTTAGTAGCGGGGGGGCCTTACACCGGGGAGCTGTTTTTT. The whole variable domain, remainder taken from reference TRBV7-2 and TRBJ2-2, is GAGVSQSPSNKVTEKGKDVELRCDPISGHTALYWYRQSLGQGLEFLIYFQGNSAPDKSGLPSDRFSAERTGGSVSTLTIQRTQQEDSAVYLCASSLVAGGPYTGELFFGEGSRLTVL.

The chain combines TRBV30 with TRBJ1-1; no reliable D call. Looked up from germline, CDR1 is GTSNPN and CDR2 is SVGIG (reference sequence). The V end lost 0 bases, the J end lost 1 base, and 6 bases lay between the germline ends. This CDR3 comprises 13 residues. The CDR3 protein is CAWSVGGNTEAFF. DNA of the CDR3: TGTGCCTGGAGTGTAGGAGGGAACACTGAAGCTTTCTTT.

This chain uses TRBV7-2 with TRBJ1-2; 8 nucleotides match TRBD1. The V gene's germline CDR1 is SGHTA and CDR2 FQGNSA. Germline trimming cut 4 bases from V and 6 bases from J; bases unmatched to any gene: 13. The CDR3 is made up of 16 amino acids. The CDR3 sequence: CASSSRTGSQGDGYTF. CDR3 nucleotides: TGTGCCAGCAGCTCAAGGACAGGGTCGCAAGGGGATGGCTACACCTTC.

This chain uses TRBV6-5 with TRBJ1-2; D possibly corresponds to TRBD1 (6 bases). The V and J ends lost 6 bases and 0 bases respectively, with 14 bases between them. CDR1 and CDR2 (germline): MNHEY, SVGAGI. The CDR3 runs 15 residues. The CDR3 loop reads CASRRDGQPNYGYTF. CDR3 bases: TGTGCCAGCAGAAGAGATGGACAGCCTAACTATGGCTACACCTTC.

This clone was seen a handful of times. CDR3 loop: CASSRQGPEPEAFF. As DNA, the CDR3 is TGTGCCAGCAGCCGCCAGGGCCCCGAGCCTGAAGCTTTCTTT. This chain joins TRBV13 and TRBJ1-1, with TRBD1 as a possible D gene (5 bases). This CDR3 has 14 amino acids. V lost 5 bases, J lost 6 bases, and 16 bases lay in between. CDR1 PRHDT and CDR2 FYEKMQ come from the germline V gene (reference sequence).

The rearrangement joins TRBV6-5 to TRBJ2-2, with TRBD1 identical over 8 bases. The CDR3 sequence is 15 residues long. CDR1 is MNHEY and CDR2 is SVGAGI in the germline V gene. Trimming took 6 bases from V and 4 from J; bases not matched to a gene: 7. The CDR3 here is CASRPDRVGTGELFF. CDR3 coding DNA: TGTGCCAGCAGGCCGGACAGGGTTGGCACCGGGGAGCTGTTTTTT.

The chain joins TRBV6-5 to TRBJ1-2; 7 bases agree with TRBD1. The CDR3 spans 13 residues. V was clipped by 6 bases and J by 5 bases; unmatched bases: 6. Germline V lookup: CDR1 MNHEY, CDR2 SVGAGI. Here the CDR3 DNA reads TGTGCCAGCAGAGCTCAGGGGGATTATGGCTACACCTTC. Translated: CASRAQGDYGYTF.

The chain has TRBV10-3 and TRBJ2-7; 9 bases are a match to TRBD2. CDR3 length equals 15 residues. Germline V gene data show CDR1 as ENHRY and CDR2 as SYGVKD. The V and J ends lost 2 bases and 4 bases, in that order; junction bases with no gene match: 6. The CDR3 loop is CAISEAAGGVYEQYF. DNA of the CDR3: TGTGCCATCAGTGAGGCGGCGGGGGGGGTGTACGAGCAGTACTTC.

The chain links TRBV9 to TRBJ2-2, with TRBD2 identical over 7 bases. J was trimmed by 6 bases and V by 0 bases; bases with no gene match: 11. The CDR3 length is 17 residues. The V gene's germline CDR1 is SGDLS and CDR2 YYNGEE. CDR3 nucleotide sequence: TGTGCCAGCAGCGTAGACAGGTCACGGGAGGAGGCCGGGGAGCTGTTTTTT. Amino acid sequence: CASSVDRSREEAGELFF.

This sequence joins TRBV12-5 and TRBJ1-6, with a tentative D call TRBD1 (5 bases). The CDR3 is 13 amino acids. Trimming removed 3 bases at V and 11 bases at J, with 11 bases between. Germline lookup yields CDR1 LGHNT and CDR2 FRNRAP. The CDR3 reads CASGFRQGPPLHF. The DNA for the CDR3 is TGTGCTAGTGGTTTTCGTCAGGGTCCACCCCTCCACTTT.

This clone showed up just a few times. This CDR3 reads CASSHDRVEAFF. CDR3 coding DNA: TGTGCCAGCAGTCATGACAGGGTCGAAGCTTTCTTT. The rearrangement links TRBV5-4 to TRBJ1-1; 7 bases map to TRBD1. CDR1 is SGHNT, CDR2 YYREEE, per germline (reference sequence). This CDR3 comprises 12 residues. V dropped 5 bases and J dropped 8; count of bases not matched to a gene: 6.

This clone appeared a single time. The chain couples TRBV27 to TRBJ2-1, with D tentatively TRBD2 (5 bases). Germline CDR1 MNHEY, CDR2 SMNVEV (reference sequence). V was clipped by 6 bases and J by 8 bases, with 14 bases between them. The CDR3 has 13 amino acids. Here the CDR3 DNA reads TGTGCCAGCAGACCTACTAGTAATTATGAGCAGTTCTTC. Amino acid sequence: CASRPTSNYEQFF.

The rearrangement uses TRBV2 and TRBJ1-2; 8 nucleotides align to TRBD1. The CDR3 length is 14 residues. Germline assignment: CDR1 SNHLY and CDR2 FYNNEI. Trimming at V came to 6 bases and at J to 5 bases, leaving 8 bases not matched to a gene. CDR3 residues: CASRVQGVTYGYTF. DNA of the CDR3: TGTGCCAGCAGAGTACAGGGGGTCACTTATGGCTACACCTTC.

The rearrangement joins TRBV18 to TRBJ2-2, with 9 bases matching TRBD1. The CDR3 has 16 amino acids. Trimming took 5 bases from V and 3 from J; bases not matched to a gene: 7. In germline, CDR1 is KGHSH, CDR2 LQKENI. CDR3 coding DNA: TGTGCCAGCTCATCCCGACAGGGGGGAGACACCGGGGAGCTGTTTTTT. Protein sequence: CASSSRQGGDTGELFF.

The chain links TRBV7-2 to TRBJ2-7; TRBD2 matches 10 bases. V dropped 8 bases and J dropped 2; count of bases not matched to a gene: 9. Germline CDR1 reads SGHTA; CDR2 reads FQGNSA. The CDR3 sequence is 15 residues long. The DNA of the CDR3 is TGTGCCAGCTGTGTAGCGGGGGGCACTGCCTACGAGCAGTACTTC. This sequence encodes CASCVAGGTAYEQYF.

V is TRBV18 and J is TRBJ2-7; 10 nucleotides match TRBD1. CDR3 length equals 14 residues. The V gene end was trimmed by 4 bases and the J gene end by 6 bases; junction bases not matched to a gene: 6. CDR1 KGHSH and CDR2 LQKENI come from the germline V gene. CDR3 nucleotide sequence: TGTGCCAGCTCACGGGACAGGGGCCGGGGCGAGCAGTACTTC. Its protein is CASSRDRGRGEQYF.

This CDR3 is CASSPSRVEAQYF. The CDR3 bases are TGTGCCAGCTCACCGAGCAGGGTTGAGGCTCAGTACTTC. The V gene is TRBV18, the J gene TRBJ2-4, with D maybe TRBD1 (5 bases). V gave up 3 bases and J gave up 12 bases, with 15 bases separating them. The V gene's germline CDR1 is KGHSH and CDR2 LQKENI. The CDR3 is 13 residues long.